These 17 T cell receptor beta chains were sequenced from one sample in a study of cytomegalovirus exposure and HLA in healthy donors. Primers: 60 Vbeta forward and 13 Jbeta reverse. Clones were sequenced by immunoSEQ multiplex PCR, and TCRdb holds only the in-frame ones, with some missing. The sample has over 150,000 clones; around 68% are singletons. The sample comprised PBMCs. These receptors were taken from a man aged 45-65 years in good health and CMV-seronegative.

The CDR3 here is CASTPGYIQETQYF. Written as DNA, the CDR3 is TGTGCCAGCACCCCGGGATACATCCAAGAGACCCAGTACTTC. The V call is TRBV11-2, the J call TRBJ2-5, with D perhaps TRBD2 (5 bases). Trimming stripped 7 bases from V and 1 base from J, with 13 bases between. CDR1 is SGHAT and CDR2 is FQNNGV in the germline V gene. The CDR3 covers 14 residues.

The chain carries TRBV5-1 and TRBJ2-7, with a possible D match to TRBD1 (6 bases). This CDR3 is 13 amino acids long. Germline assignment: CDR1 SGHRS and CDR2 YFSETQ. V was trimmed by 1 base and J by 2 bases, leaving 7 bases between them. This CDR3 is CASSLTGPYEQYF. CDR3 sequence (DNA): TGCGCCAGCAGCTTGACAGGGCCCTACGAGCAGTACTTC. Filled out from reference TRBV5-1 and TRBJ2-7, the complete variable domain reads KAGVTQTPRYLIKTRGQQVTLSCSPISGHRSVSWYQQTPGQGLQFLFEYFSETQRNKGNFPGRFSGRQFSNSRSEMNVSTLELGDSALYLCASSLTGPYEQYFGPGTRLTVT.

This clone was seen more than once but under ten times. The chain carries TRBV5-1 and TRBJ2-3; D gene uncertain. CDR1 and CDR2 from the germline V gene are SGHRS and YFSETQ. This CDR3 has 14 residues. V lost 0 bases and J lost 1, with 6 bases in between. The CDR3 bases are TGCGCCAGCAGCTTGGATCTAGGCACAGATACGCAGTATTTT. Its protein is CASSLDLGTDTQYF.

This clone was detected once. The genes are TRBV7-2 and TRBJ1-2, with TRBD1 as a possible D gene (6 bases). This CDR3 comprises 18 residues. Germline CDR1 is SGHTA and CDR2 is FQGNSA. The V end lost 8 bases, the J end lost 0 bases, and 25 bases lay between the germline ends. The CDR3 DNA is TGTGCCAGCGCTCCGGGAGGGGGGCTGACATTACCTAACTATGGCTACACCTTC. It encodes CASAPGGGLTLPNYGYTF.

The chain joins TRBV10-2 to TRBJ2-5; a weak D match, TRBD2 (6 bases). Germline CDR1 and CDR2: WSHSY and SAAADI. The CDR3 contains 13 residues. Trimming left V 10 bases short and J 3 bases short, with 15 bases between. The CDR3: CATRSSGEETQYF. CDR3 sequence (DNA): TGCGCCACCAGGAGTTCGGGGGAAGAGACCCAGTACTTC.

J is TRBJ1-5 and V is TRBV4-2; no firm D call. CDR1 is LGHNA, CDR2 YNFKEQ, per germline. Trimming cost V 0 bases and J 4 bases, with 22 bases left between them. The CDR3 is 19 amino acids. DNA for the CDR3: TGTGCCAGCAGCCAAGATCAGGTCTTCTACGGCGCGACGAATCAGCCCCAGCATTTT. This encodes CASSQDQVFYGATNQPQHF.

This clone was found a few times. The chain has TRBV5-1 and TRBJ1-2, with D hard to call. Germline assignment: CDR1 SGHRS and CDR2 YFSETQ. This CDR3 comprises 14 residues. The V gene lost 0 bases and the J gene lost 2 bases, with 8 bases spanning the gap. CDR3 coding DNA: TGCGCCAGCAGCTTGGATGATCAGAACTATGGCTACACCTTC. It encodes CASSLDDQNYGYTF.

V usage is TRBV29-1 and J usage is TRBJ1-5; D may be TRBD1 (6 bases). Germline V gene data show CDR1 as SQVTM and CDR2 as ANQGSEA. Trimming pared 4 bases from V and 5 bases from J, leaving 12 bases between. This CDR3 has 13 residues. CDR3 in DNA: TGCAGCGTTGTCACGGGGGGCGATCAGCCCCAGCATTTT. As protein: CSVVTGGDQPQHF.

This rearrangement joins TRBV5-4 to TRBJ1-6; maybe TRBD1 (5 bases). The CDR3 totals 16 residues. In germline, CDR1 is SGHNT, CDR2 YYREEE (reference sequence). The germline V and J ends were trimmed by 2 bases and 7 bases, with 16 bases remaining between them. The CDR3 loop reads CASSFLDGGFNSPLHF. For the CDR3, the DNA is TGTGCCAGCAGCTTCCTCGATGGGGGGTTCAATTCACCCCTCCACTTT.

As for this clone: Germline is not matched at one junction end, which may reflect a read error. The chain joins TRBV18 to TRBJ2-5, with a weak D call TRBD1 (6 bases). The CDR3 sequence is 11 residues long. Per the germline V gene, CDR1 is KGHSH and CDR2 is LQKENI. CDR3 region: CASSPDEGVDF. DNA of the CDR3: TGTGCCAGCTCACCGGACGAGGGGGTTGACTTC.

This chain uses TRBV5-1 with TRBJ2-7, with D tentatively TRBD1 (6 bases). CDR3 length: 16 residues. Trimming removed 4 bases at V and 1 base at J, with 18 bases between. In germline, CDR1 is SGHRS, CDR2 YFSETQ. CDR3 amino acids: CASSLPGAGASYEQYF. CDR3 nucleotide sequence: TGCGCCAGCAGCCTTCCCGGGGCAGGGGCATCCTACGAGCAGTACTTC.

The CDR3 DNA follows: TGTGCCAGCAGCTCTAACCCCTACGGCTACACCTTC. This encodes CASSSNPYGYTF. This chain links TRBV28 with TRBJ1-2; D uncertain. The V end was cut by 6 bases, the J end by 8 bases, with 13 bases between. The CDR3 length is 12 residues. In germline, CDR1 is MDHEN, CDR2 SYDVKM.

This clone was seen once. This chain connects TRBV11-2 to TRBJ1-2; maybe TRBD1 (5 bases). This CDR3 comprises 15 residues. V lost 3 bases, J lost 5 bases, and 16 bases lay in between. Germline lookup yields CDR1 SGHAT and CDR2 FQNNGV. In DNA, the CDR3 is TGTGCCAGCAGCTTTCCCCGGGCAGGGCAGTATGGCTACACCTTC. This codes for CASSFPRAGQYGYTF.

The V and J genes are TRBV6-6 and TRBJ1-5; 9 bases match TRBD1. J lost 3 bases, V lost 8 bases, and 2 bases had no gene match. Germline CDR1 reads MNHNY; CDR2 reads SVGAGI (reference sequence). The CDR3 has 13 residues. CDR3 bases: TGTGCCAGCCGGACAGGGGTCAATCAGCCCCAGCATTTT. Translation: CASRTGVNQPQHF.

The V call is TRBV5-1, the J call TRBJ1-1; unclear D gene. Trimming stripped 4 bases from V and 1 base from J, with 8 bases between. Germline V gene lookup returns CDR1 SGHRS and CDR2 YFSETQ. The CDR3 length is 13 residues. The CDR3 nucleotides are TGCGCCAGCAGCCCGGTTTCGAACACTGAAGCTTTCTTT. Translating gives CASSPVSNTEAFF.

The chain joins TRBV5-1 to TRBJ1-4; 9 nucleotides align to TRBD1. J gave up 3 bases and V 4 bases, and 7 bases lay outside the gene matches. Germline V gene data show CDR1 as SGHRS and CDR2 as YFSETQ. The CDR3 extends over 16 amino acids. The CDR3 loop reads CASSLGTGNPNEKLFF. Written as DNA, the CDR3 is TGCGCCAGCAGCCTCGGGACAGGGAATCCTAATGAAAAACTGTTTTTT.

The chain couples TRBV9 to TRBJ2-5; D gene unclear. This CDR3 region has 14 residues. V was shortened by 5 bases and J by 1 base, with 12 bases between the two germline ends. Germline V lookup: CDR1 SGDLS, CDR2 YYNGEE. CDR3: CASSSAYSQETQYF. The CDR3 nucleotides are TGTGCCAGCAGTAGTGCGTATTCCCAAGAGACCCAGTACTTC.